The 15 T cell receptor beta chains presented below share a single source sample, sequenced in a study of blood T cell repertoires in COVID-19 (dated by TCRdb to 2020 to 2021). Library preparation used the immunoSEQ multiplex PCR assay. The table comes from immuneACCESS by way of TCRdb, which keeps in-frame sequences with V and J called. Part of the clones is missing from these tables; in studies checked, under half for an unresolved V gene and the rest for unknown reasons. This sample gives about 270,000 clones in total; 65% to 90% of them show up just once. The ten largest account for roughly 2.9% of the sample. What was sequenced was peripheral blood. The receptors shown here come from a woman in her sixties or seventies with active or convalescent COVID-19.

This clone was seen just once. The chain recombines TRBV7-2 with TRBJ1-2; D remains unclear. The germline CDR1 and CDR2 sequences are SGHTA and FQGNSA. The CDR3 totals 15 residues. The V and J ends lost 2 bases and 8 bases respectively, with 18 bases between them. CDR3 bases: TGTGCCAGCAGCTTAAGCCCGCGGGGTATGGGCGGCTACACCTTC. As protein: CASSLSPRGMGGYTF. Filled out from reference TRBV7-2 and TRBJ1-2, the complete variable domain reads GAGVSQSPSNKVTEKGKDVELRCDPISGHTALYWYRQSLGQGLEFLIYFQGNSAPDKSGLPSDRFSAERTGGSVSTLTIQRTQQEDSAVYLCASSLSPRGMGGYTFGSGTRLTVV.

This clone was observed a handful of times. This chain links TRBV5-4 with TRBJ2-7; 12 bases match TRBD2. CDR3 length: 16 amino acids. CDR1 and CDR2 (germline): SGHNT, YYREEE (reference sequence). Trimming removed 5 bases from V and 5 bases from J; junction bases left unmatched: 11. CDR3 amino acids: CASSFPSGGARDEQYF. The CDR3 DNA is TGTGCCAGCAGTTTCCCTAGCGGGGGGGCTCGGGACGAGCAGTACTTC.

V and J are TRBV4-3 and TRBJ1-1; 10 bases line up with TRBD1. Germline V CDR1 and CDR2: LGHNA, YSLEER. CDR3 length: 18 amino acids. With 1 base clipped from V and 2 bases from J, the junction kept 10 bases outside the gene matches. CDR3 sequence (DNA): TGCGCCAGCAGCCAAGGACAGGGGGCGAGTGGAGTTAACACTGAAGCTTTCTTT. Translating gives CASSQGQGASGVNTEAFF.

The CDR3 here is CASSAGRGGTYEQYF. The DNA for the CDR3 is TGTGCCAGCAGTGCCGGCCGGGGGGGAACCTACGAGCAGTACTTC. The chain recombines TRBV2 with TRBJ2-7, with TRBD2 matching over 8 bases. CDR1 and CDR2 (germline): SNHLY, FYNNEI. This CDR3 comprises 15 residues. J gave up 2 bases and V 4 bases, and 7 bases lay outside the gene matches.

This clone appeared a few times. The V call is TRBV10-2, the J call TRBJ2-1; 9 bases fit TRBD2. The CDR3 sequence is 15 residues long. J gave up 4 bases and V 8 bases, and 9 bases lay outside the gene matches. CDR1 and CDR2 from the germline V gene are WSHSY and SAAADI. The CDR3, as DNA: TGCGCCAGCGAGGGACTAGCAAGGGGGTACAATGAGCAGTTCTTC. Protein product: CASEGLARGYNEQFF.

The chain couples TRBV11-2 to TRBJ1-1; 11 bases fit TRBD1. The V gene's germline CDR1 is SGHAT and CDR2 FQNNGV. The CDR3 extends over 14 amino acids. J gave up 1 base and V 8 bases, and 3 bases lay outside the gene matches. The CDR3 DNA sequence: TGTGCCAGCGGAGGACAGGGGGCGAACACTGAAGCTTTCTTT. Translated, it gives CASGGQGANTEAFF.

The rearrangement uses TRBV6-2 or TRBV6-3 and TRBJ1-2; D is uncertain. This CDR3 contains 12 residues. V lost 5 bases to trimming and J lost 4 bases, with 8 bases between them. Per the germline V gene, CDR1 is MNHEY and CDR2 is SVGEGT. The CDR3 DNA reads TGTGCCAGCAGTGCAGGTGTCTATGGCTACACCTTC. It yields the protein CASSAGVYGYTF.

The chain couples TRBV4-2 to TRBJ1-5; D is undetermined. The germline V and J ends were trimmed by 0 bases and 4 bases, with 7 bases remaining between them. Germline V lookup: CDR1 LGHNA, CDR2 YNFKEQ. CDR3 size: 14 residues. The CDR3: CASSQDSGNQPQHF. CDR3 nucleotides: TGTGCCAGCAGCCAAGATTCGGGTAATCAGCCCCAGCATTTT.

The chain is built from TRBV3-1 (or the pseudogene TRBV3-2) and TRBJ2-3, with D maybe TRBD1 (6 bases). The ends were cut back, 1 base at V and 1 base at J, with 15 bases in the middle. This CDR3 has 17 residues. Germline V gene sequence: CDR1 LGHDT, CDR2 YNNKEL (reference sequence). CDR3 coding DNA: TGTGCCAGCAGCCAAGGCCCTGGACAGCTCGGCACAGATACGCAGTATTTT. It specifies CASSQGPGQLGTDTQYF.

The CDR3 bases are TGTGCCACCAGCAGAGTTGGTACAGGTTCCTACAATGAGCAGTTCTTC. Its translation is CATSRVGTGSYNEQFF. The chain links TRBV15 to TRBJ2-1; D perhaps matches TRBD1 (5 bases). Germline CDR1 and CDR2: LNHNV and YYDKDF (reference sequence). This CDR3 region has 16 residues. The V and J ends lost 1 base and 1 base respectively, with 11 bases between them.

The V gene is TRBV4-3, the J gene TRBJ1-4; D is uncertain. The CDR3 sequence is 15 residues long. V was trimmed by 1 base and J by 6 bases, leaving 12 bases between them. The germline CDR1 and CDR2 sequences are LGHNA and YSLEER. Here the CDR3 reads CASSQVTGSYEKLFF. The CDR3 DNA reads as TGCGCCAGCAGCCAAGTGACCGGGAGTTATGAAAAACTGTTTTTT.

This clone was observed a few times. This chain joins TRBV19 and TRBJ1-1; the D is unclear. Germline V gives CDR1 LNHDA, CDR2 SQIVND (reference sequence). V gave up 3 bases and J gave up 3 bases, with 11 bases separating them. CDR3 length equals 14 residues. The CDR3 sequence: CASSIWSGDTEAFF. Here the CDR3 DNA reads TGTGCCAGTAGTATTTGGTCGGGTGACACTGAAGCTTTCTTT.

The V gene is TRBV7-2, the J gene TRBJ2-7; D remains unclear. V was clipped by 3 bases and J by 0 bases, with 12 bases between them. Germline V gene data show CDR1 as SGHTA and CDR2 as FQGNSA. The CDR3 length is 15 residues. The CDR3 DNA reads as TGTGCCAGCAGCTTGGCCGGGTTGAGCTCCTACGAGCAGTACTTC. It specifies CASSLAGLSSYEQYF. Based on the CDR3 plus reference TRBV7-2 and TRBJ2-7, the full variable domain is GAGVSQSPSNKVTEKGKDVELRCDPISGHTALYWYRQSLGQGLEFLIYFQGNSAPDKSGLPSDRFSAERTGGSVSTLTIQRTQQEDSAVYLCASSLAGLSSYEQYFGPGTRLTVT.

The genes are TRBV18 and TRBJ2-1; perhaps TRBD2 as D (6 bases). Between the trimmed V and J ends, which lost 1 base and 7 bases, there was a span of 14 bases. The CDR3 length is 15 residues. Germline CDR1 KGHSH, CDR2 LQKENI. CDR3 sequence (DNA): TGTGCCAGCTCACCACAAGAGCGGGCAAATAATGAGCAGTTCTTC. Protein sequence: CASSPQERANNEQFF.

The chain carries TRBV19 and TRBJ1-4; D uncertain. V gave up 2 bases and J gave up 8 bases, with 24 bases separating them. Germline values: CDR1 LNHDA, CDR2 SQIVND (reference sequence). This CDR3 contains 18 residues. The CDR3 sequence is CASSIKGSGWRKMEKLFF. Here the CDR3 DNA reads TGTGCCAGTAGTATAAAAGGATCTGGGTGGAGGAAAATGGAAAAACTGTTTTTT.